This T cell receptor beta chain was retrieved from a study of shared clonotypes between healthy human individuals. Every immunoSEQ plate was one replicate of a subset's evenly spread DNA. Measured with immunoSEQ multiplex PCR; TCRdb has only the in-frame clones, and not every one. The profile covers 450,000 to 500,000 clones, with roughly 80% appearing a single time and roughly 13% taken by the ten largest. Study-level points and caveats: Measured sharing among donors was expected to vary with sequencing depth. Sampling included only blood; tissue repertoires likely differ.

CDR1 is SGHAT and CDR2 is FQNNGV in the germline V gene. This CDR3 is built from 14 residues. Trimming stripped 1 base from V and 3 bases from J, with 10 bases between. Remarks on this clone: Its target is not known.

The sequence derives from a woman between 35 and 50 years old in good health. Some clones in this sample may be carry-over from other donors' samples. The chain joins TRBV11-2 to TRBJ2-7, with a possible D match to TRBD1 (6 bases). The sample consisted of PBMCs. CDR3 in amino acids: CASSLGGTNYEQYF. The CDR3 coding sequence is TGTGCCAGCAGCTTAGGGGGGACAAACTACGAGCAGTACTTC.